The rows below give T cell receptor beta chains drawn from one sample of a study of T cell responses to AZD1222 COVID-19 vaccine. Produced via immunoSEQ multiplex PCR; TCRdb's table is partial and in-frame only. The table includes about 130,000 clones, around 89% detected once. Sample: peripheral blood, taken on day 0 of AZD1222 vaccination. The receptors shown here come from an adult in good health. CDR3s include the opening cysteine and the closing phenylalanine or tryptophan. D genes are given only for firm matches. Size values are once, few and many counts, or a class for expanded clones, and some rows have none.

v_gene: TRBV10-2
abundance: -
d_gene: -
j_gene: TRBJ2-7
CDR3nt: TGCGCCAGCAAGGCCCTGAGCTCCTACGAGCAGTACTTC
CDR3aa: CASKALSSYEQYF

v_gene: TRBV19
abundance: -
d_gene: TRBD2
j_gene: TRBJ2-3
CDR3nt: TGTGCCAGTAAGAAAGGACTAGTTGCCGATACGCAGTATTTT
CDR3aa: CASKKGLVADTQYF

v_gene: TRBV6-1
abundance: -
d_gene: TRBD1
j_gene: TRBJ2-7
CDR3nt: TGTGCCAGCAGTGCGGGACAGGGGAGGGGGGAGGCCTACGAGCAGTACTTC
CDR3aa: CASSAGQGRGEAYEQYF

v_gene: TRBV4-3
abundance: few
d_gene: TRBD1
j_gene: TRBJ2-2
CDR3nt: TGCGCCAGCAGCCAAGATCTAGGTACAGGGGGCACCGGGGAGCTGTTTTTT
CDR3aa: CASSQDLGTGGTGELFF

v_gene: TRBV5-1
abundance: -
d_gene: -
j_gene: TRBJ2-7
CDR3nt: TGCGCCAGCAGCCCCTCAGACCCCTCGTTGAACGAGCAGTACTTC
CDR3aa: CASSPSDPSLNEQYF

v_gene: TRBV27
abundance: -
d_gene: -
j_gene: TRBJ1-6
CDR3nt: TGTGCCAGCAGTTTTCGGGGCGATAGGGGTTCACCCCTCCACTTT
CDR3aa: CASSFRGDRGSPLHF

v_gene: TRBV9
abundance: -
d_gene: -
j_gene: TRBJ2-3
CDR3nt: TGTGCCAGCAGCTCCCGCTGGGGCACAGATACGCAGTATTTT
CDR3aa: CASSSRWGTDTQYF

v_gene: TRBV10-3
abundance: -
d_gene: TRBD2
j_gene: TRBJ2-1
CDR3nt: TGTGCCACCCTGCGGGGGGCCACCGGCGGTGAGCAGTTCTTC
CDR3aa: CATLRGATGGEQFF

v_gene: TRBV19
abundance: -
d_gene: TRBD1
j_gene: TRBJ1-5
CDR3nt: TGTGCCAGTAGTATTTTACAGGGGAGCAATCAGCCCCAGCATTTT
CDR3aa: CASSILQGSNQPQHF

v_gene: TRBV11-3
abundance: -
d_gene: TRBD2
j_gene: TRBJ2-1
CDR3nt: TGTGCCAGCAGCCCCCGACTAGCGGGGGACTACAATGAGCAGTTCTTC
CDR3aa: CASSPRLAGDYNEQFF

v_gene: TRBV7-3
abundance: -
d_gene: TRBD2
j_gene: TRBJ2-3
CDR3nt: TGTGCCAGCAGCACCGCGGGGGGCACAGATACGCAGTATTTT
CDR3aa: CASSTAGGTDTQYF

v_gene: TRBV5-1
abundance: -
d_gene: -
j_gene: TRBJ1-3
CDR3nt: TGCGCCAGCAGCTTGATCGGGACTTATGGAAACACCATATATTTT
CDR3aa: CASSLIGTYGNTIYF

v_gene: TRBV9
abundance: -
d_gene: -
j_gene: TRBJ2-3
CDR3nt: TGTGCCAGCAGCCCACGGGGGCGGCAGGGAGATACGCAGTATTTT
CDR3aa: CASSPRGRQGDTQYF

v_gene: TRBV24-1
abundance: -
d_gene: -
j_gene: TRBJ2-6
CDR3nt: TGTGCCACCAGTGATTTAAGCTCTGGGGCCAACGTCCTGACTTTC
CDR3aa: CATSDLSSGANVLTF

v_gene: TRBV6-6
abundance: -
d_gene: -
j_gene: TRBJ1-1
CDR3nt: TGTGCCAGCAGTTACGGGGGCTCGGGGGCTGAAGCTTTCTTT
CDR3aa: CASSYGGSGAEAFF

v_gene: TRBV29-1
abundance: once
d_gene: -
j_gene: TRBJ1-4
CDR3nt: TGCAGCGTTGTGGGAGCGAGGGCGGGAAAACTGTTTTTT
CDR3aa: CSVVGARAGKLFF

v_gene: TRBV5-8
abundance: -
d_gene: TRBD2
j_gene: TRBJ2-1
CDR3nt: TGTGCCAGCAGCTTGGGACTAGCGGAGGGAGGGGATGAGCAGTTCTTC
CDR3aa: CASSLGLAEGGDEQFF

v_gene: TRBV14
abundance: few
d_gene: -
j_gene: TRBJ2-1
CDR3nt: TGTGCCAGCAGCCCGTCGCACGGTGGCACTGAGCAGTTCTTC
CDR3aa: CASSPSHGGTEQFF

v_gene: TRBV7-9
abundance: -
d_gene: -
j_gene: TRBJ1-1
CDR3nt: TGTGCCAGCAGAACCAATGCGGGTGAAGCTTTCTTT
CDR3aa: CASRTNAGEAFF

v_gene: TRBV15
abundance: -
d_gene: -
j_gene: TRBJ1-4
CDR3nt: TGTGCCACCAGCATCGGGACCCTGACCGGAAAACTGTTTTTT
CDR3aa: CATSIGTLTGKLFF

v_gene: TRBV12-3/TRBV12-4
abundance: -
d_gene: -
j_gene: TRBJ1-4
CDR3nt: TGTGCCAGCAGTTCCCGGGAGGATGAAAAACTGTTTTTT
CDR3aa: CASSSREDEKLFF

v_gene: TRBV5-4
abundance: -
d_gene: -
j_gene: TRBJ2-2
CDR3nt: TGTGCCAGCAGCTTACAAAGGCTACTGAACACCGGGGAGCTGTTTTTT
CDR3aa: CASSLQRLLNTGELFF

v_gene: TRBV27
abundance: -
d_gene: TRBD1
j_gene: TRBJ2-1
CDR3nt: TGTGCCAGCAGTTGGACAGGGCTGGGAAATGAGCAGTTCTTC
CDR3aa: CASSWTGLGNEQFF

v_gene: TRBV5-8
abundance: -
d_gene: -
j_gene: TRBJ1-2
CDR3nt: TGTGCCAGCAGCTTCTCATTCTATGGCTACACCTTC
CDR3aa: CASSFSFYGYTF

v_gene: TRBV7-9
abundance: -
d_gene: TRBD1
j_gene: TRBJ2-5
CDR3nt: TGTGCCAGCAGCAAGACAGGGGATCTCCAAGAGACCCAGTACTTC
CDR3aa: CASSKTGDLQETQYF

v_gene: TRBV5-4
abundance: -
d_gene: TRBD2
j_gene: TRBJ2-7
CDR3nt: TGTGCCAGCAGCTTGGAGAACGGGAGGGGGTACGAGCAGTACTTC
CDR3aa: CASSLENGRGYEQYF

v_gene: TRBV11-3
abundance: -
d_gene: -
j_gene: TRBJ1-3
CDR3nt: TGTGCCAGCAGCTTAGAGGGAAACACCATATATTTT
CDR3aa: CASSLEGNTIYF

v_gene: TRBV10-3
abundance: -
d_gene: -
j_gene: TRBJ2-2
CDR3nt: TGTGCCATCCGTGAGTCTGCGCAGGGGGGAGCCGGGGAGCTGTTTTTT
CDR3aa: CAIRESAQGGAGELFF

v_gene: TRBV4-3
abundance: -
d_gene: -
j_gene: TRBJ1-5
CDR3nt: TGCGCCAGCAGCCAAGTACTCCAGAGCAATCAGCCCCAGCATTTT
CDR3aa: CASSQVLQSNQPQHF

v_gene: TRBV9
abundance: -
d_gene: -
j_gene: TRBJ1-5
CDR3nt: TGTGCCAGCAGCCCCGGACGGTATAGCAATCAGCCCCAGCATTTT
CDR3aa: CASSPGRYSNQPQHF